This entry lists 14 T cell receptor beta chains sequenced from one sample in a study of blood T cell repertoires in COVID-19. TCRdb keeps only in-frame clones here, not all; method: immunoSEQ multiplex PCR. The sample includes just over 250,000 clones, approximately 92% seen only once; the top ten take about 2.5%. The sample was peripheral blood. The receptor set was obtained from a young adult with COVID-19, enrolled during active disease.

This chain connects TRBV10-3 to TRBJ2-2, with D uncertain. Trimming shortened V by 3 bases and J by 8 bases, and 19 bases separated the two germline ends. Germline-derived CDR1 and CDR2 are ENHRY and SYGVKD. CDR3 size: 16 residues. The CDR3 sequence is CAISEELAPFQGELFF. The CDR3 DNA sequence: TGTGCCATCAGTGAAGAATTAGCTCCCTTCCAAGGGGAGCTGTTTTTT.

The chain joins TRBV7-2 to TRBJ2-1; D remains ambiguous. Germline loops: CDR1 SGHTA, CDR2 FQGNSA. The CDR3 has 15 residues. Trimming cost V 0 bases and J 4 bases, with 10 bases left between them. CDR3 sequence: CASSLASGYYNEQFF. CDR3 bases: TGTGCCAGCAGCTTAGCTTCGGGTTATTACAATGAGCAGTTCTTC.

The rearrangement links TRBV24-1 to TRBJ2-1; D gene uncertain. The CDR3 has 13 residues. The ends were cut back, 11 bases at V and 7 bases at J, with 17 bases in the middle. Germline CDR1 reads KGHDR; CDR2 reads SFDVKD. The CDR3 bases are TGTGCCATTTTTAACAGCTTTAAGAATGAGCAGTTCTTC. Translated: CAIFNSFKNEQFF.

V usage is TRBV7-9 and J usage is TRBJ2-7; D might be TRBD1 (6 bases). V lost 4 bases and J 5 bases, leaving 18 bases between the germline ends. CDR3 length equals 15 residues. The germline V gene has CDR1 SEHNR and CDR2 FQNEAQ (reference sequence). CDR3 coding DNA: TGTGCCAGCAGCTCCACCGGGACACCAGGGAACGAGCAGTACTTC. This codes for CASSSTGTPGNEQYF.

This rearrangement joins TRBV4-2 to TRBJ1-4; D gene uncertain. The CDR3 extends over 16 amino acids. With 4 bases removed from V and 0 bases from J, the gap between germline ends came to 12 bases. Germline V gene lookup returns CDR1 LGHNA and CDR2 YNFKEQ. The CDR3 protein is CASSLGGSTTNEKLFF. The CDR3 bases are TGTGCCAGCAGCCTAGGAGGATCTACAACTAATGAAAAACTGTTTTTT.

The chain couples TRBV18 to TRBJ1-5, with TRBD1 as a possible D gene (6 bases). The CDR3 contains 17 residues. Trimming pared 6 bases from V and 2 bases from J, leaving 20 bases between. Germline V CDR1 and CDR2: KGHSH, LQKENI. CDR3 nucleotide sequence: TGTGCCAGCTCGCAAACCGTTCCACAGGGCGGCAATCAGCCCCAGCATTTT. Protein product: CASSQTVPQGGNQPQHF.

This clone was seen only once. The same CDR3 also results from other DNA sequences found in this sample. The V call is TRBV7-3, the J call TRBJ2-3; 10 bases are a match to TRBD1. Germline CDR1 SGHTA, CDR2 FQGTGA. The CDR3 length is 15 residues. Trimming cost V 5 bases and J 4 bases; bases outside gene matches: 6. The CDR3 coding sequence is TGTGCCAGCAGCCTGACAGGGGGCGCTGCAGATACGCAGTATTTT. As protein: CASSLTGGAADTQYF.

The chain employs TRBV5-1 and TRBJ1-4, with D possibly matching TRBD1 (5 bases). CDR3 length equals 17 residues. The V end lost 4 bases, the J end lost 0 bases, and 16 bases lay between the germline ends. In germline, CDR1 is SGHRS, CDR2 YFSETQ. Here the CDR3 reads CASSPYWGDATNEKLFF. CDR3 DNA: TGCGCCAGCAGCCCCTATTGGGGGGATGCAACTAATGAAAAACTGTTTTTT.

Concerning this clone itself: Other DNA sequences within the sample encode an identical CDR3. CDR3 sequence (DNA): TGTGCCACAGGACAGGGGAATTCACCCCTCCACTTT. The encoded protein is CATGQGNSPLHF. The chain is built from TRBV19 and TRBJ1-6, with 9 bases lining up with TRBD1. Losses at the gene ends were 10 bases for V and 7 bases for J; bases not matched to a gene: 2. Germline CDR1 and CDR2: LNHDA and SQIVND (reference sequence). This CDR3 comprises 12 residues.

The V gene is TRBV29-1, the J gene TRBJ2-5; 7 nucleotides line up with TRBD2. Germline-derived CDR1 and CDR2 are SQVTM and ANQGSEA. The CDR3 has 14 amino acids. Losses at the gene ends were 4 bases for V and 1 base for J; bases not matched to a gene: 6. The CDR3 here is CSVATGGGQETQYF. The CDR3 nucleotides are TGCAGCGTTGCGACGGGAGGCGGCCAAGAGACCCAGTACTTC.

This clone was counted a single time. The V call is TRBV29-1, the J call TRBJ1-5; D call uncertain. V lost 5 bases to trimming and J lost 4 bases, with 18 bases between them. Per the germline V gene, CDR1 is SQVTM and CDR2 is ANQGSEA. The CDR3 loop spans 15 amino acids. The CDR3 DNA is TGCAGCGTTTCCGAGGGAGGGAACATAAATCAGCCCCAGCATTTT. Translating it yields CSVSEGGNINQPQHF.

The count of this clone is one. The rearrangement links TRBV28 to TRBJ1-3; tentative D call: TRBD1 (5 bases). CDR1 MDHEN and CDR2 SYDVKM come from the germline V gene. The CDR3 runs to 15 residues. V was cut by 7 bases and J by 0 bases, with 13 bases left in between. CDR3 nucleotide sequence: TGTGCCAGCAAGACAGTCGTTGACTCTGGAAACACCATATATTTT. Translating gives CASKTVVDSGNTIYF.

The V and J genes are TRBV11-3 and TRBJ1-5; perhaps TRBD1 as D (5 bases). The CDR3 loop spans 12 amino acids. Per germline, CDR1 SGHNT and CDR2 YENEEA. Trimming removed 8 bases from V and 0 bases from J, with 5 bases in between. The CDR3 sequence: CASGHSNQPQHF. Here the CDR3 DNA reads TGTGCCAGCGGACATAGCAATCAGCCCCAGCATTTT. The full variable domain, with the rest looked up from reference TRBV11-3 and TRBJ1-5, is EAGVVQSPRYKIIEKKQPVAFWCNPISGHNTLYWYLQNLGQGPELLIRYENEEAVDDSQLPKDRFSAERLKGVDSTLKIQPAELGDSAVYLCASGHSNQPQHFGDGTRLSIL.

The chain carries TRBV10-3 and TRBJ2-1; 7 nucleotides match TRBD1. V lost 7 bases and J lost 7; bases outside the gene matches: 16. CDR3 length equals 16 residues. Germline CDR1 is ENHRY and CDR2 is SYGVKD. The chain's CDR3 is CAINGAQGRTRNEQFF. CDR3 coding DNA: TGTGCCATCAATGGGGCACAGGGGCGTACCCGGAATGAGCAGTTCTTC.